This TCR beta chain was recorded in a study of cytomegalovirus exposure and HLA in healthy donors (dated 2017 in TCRdb). Regarding the research as a whole: According to an earlier analysis of 587 of the donors, about 170 million T cells yielded over 100 million unique TCR beta sequences and about 300 Gb of sequence data. An early release that covered fewer than 800 HLA-typed donors contained about 300 gigabases of sequencing data and approximately 85 million unique TCR sequences. Among the approximately 420 genotyped donors, 75% to 90% belonged to the genetic ancestry cluster associated with self-reported Caucasian donors. The study was designed to test whether signatures of past pathogen exposure could be identified by cataloging public T cell receptors. The study used immunosequencing to profile the T cell repertoires of approximately 650 subjects and linked those repertoires to cytomegalovirus serostatus. A separate validation cohort of 90 to 150 different subjects was used in addition to the roughly 700-subject first cohort. To predict cytomegalovirus infection status, the study brought together high-throughput TCR immunosequencing, statistical association of individual TCRs with disease status, and machine learning. A later analysis re-analyzed previously published TCR beta repertoires from roughly 690 donors and added high-resolution HLA genotyping to study TCR occurrence patterns. Rather than using new phenotypic data, the later analysis identified candidate immune exposures from TCR beta sequences and from how often those sequences occurred across donors. An earlier analysis of approximately 580 of the donors used high-throughput TCR beta sequencing to judge whether each TCR beta V gene segment behaved as functional or pseudogenic. Alongside the repertoire data, information on donor age, sex, ethnicity and CMV serostatus was compiled. A later genetic analysis took genome-wide SNP genotypes for about 55% of the roughly 700 donors and used that subset as a discovery cohort. Every discovery cohort repertoire had been produced on one sequencing platform. Class I and class II HLA loci were covered by the typing at four-digit resolution. The number of donors typed differed by locus, with roughly 620-630 for A, B, C, DRB1 and DQB1, roughly 520 for DQA1, over 600 for DPA1, and some 470 for DPB1. A few DR-DQ haplotypes were handled as single units for association and clustering because linkage in the cohort was strong. Across approximately 400 genotyped donors of the cohort, an average of approximately 240,000 unique TCR beta nucleotide sequences per donor were sequenced, and roughly 20% of those sequences were non-productive. The research as a whole found: The classifier was reported to diagnose cytomegalovirus status with high specificity and sensitivity in both the original and validation cohorts. A later genetic analysis reported fewer N-insertions in productive TCRs among donors in an Asian-associated ancestry cluster than the roughly 620-donor mean. A later analysis reported that several top co-occurrence clusters appeared linked to parvovirus B19, influenza, CMV and Epstein-Barr virus. Broadly in line with IMGT annotations, most TCR beta V segments showed up in productive rearrangements about 87% or about 30% of the time in an earlier analysis of a few hundred of the donors. In a later analysis, around 15,000 TCR beta sequences were associated with specific HLA alleles at a false discovery rate of 0.05. A few of the identified cytomegalovirus-associated TCR beta chains were confirmed in vitro to be specific for cytomegalovirus antigens. In a later analysis, most CMV-associated TCR beta chains were found to appear HLA-restricted, with HLA associations seemingly driven largely by CMV exposure. A further reported finding was that TCR beta sequences accurately predicted the HLA-A and HLA-B alleles for most subjects in the first cohort. Because HLA typing was missing for some donors at each locus, association tests included only the typed subset. A group of highly shared sequence variants was considered likely to be a technical artifact of the sequencing pipeline. CMV serostatus was the only immune exposure information available for the cohort. According to the authors, the approach could potentially be generalized to other disease states and immunological phenotypes. Correlated functional status among segregating V segments might reflect linkage disequilibrium, but an unknown experimental factor could not be ruled out. Only TCR beta chains were sequenced in this cohort, and the absence of alpha or paired-chain data limited detectable features. Because counts were too low, roughly 16 rarely observed V segments, including chromosome 9 orphons, were excluded from the earlier analysis of under 650 of the donors. When HLA alleles, especially DR and DQ, strongly co-occurred, attributing TCR associations to individual alleles was difficult. In a later analysis, TCR association rates were found to vary across HLA loci, with the most associated TCRs seen for DRB1 alleles and the fewest for HLA-C alleles. Most TCR sequences were observed very rarely across donors, whereas some public TCRs were present in many individuals. In a later analysis, HLA-associated TCR beta chains showed more clonal expansion and lower generation probabilities than non-associated chains that were equally common. A total of 150 to 200 TCR beta chains were listed by the study as associated with cytomegalovirus. Sequencing depth was assumed to be roughly uniform across donors in the presence/absence analyses, though that assumption may not hold. A later genetic analysis associated a missense DCLRE1C variant with V-gene and J-gene trimming of TCR beta chains, and an independent cohort replicated the association.

Library preparation was by the immunoSEQ multiplex PCR assay. A mixture of 60 forward primers for TCR Vbeta segments and 13 reverse primers for TCR Jbeta segments was used in the multiplex PCR. The CDR3 region of rearranged TCR beta genes was amplified from genomic DNA by a multiplex PCR assay. The Illumina HiSeq System was used to sequence the amplified TCR beta libraries as 87-base-pair reads. From the authors' description of their analysis: A later analysis counted approximately 84 million unique TCR beta chains across the 550 to 700 repertoires, and roughly 11 million of these chains were shared by at least two donors. Raw reads were error-corrected and collapsed into unique sequences with a nearest-neighbor algorithm that merged closely related sequences to remove PCR and sequencing errors. V, D and J gene segments were assigned by aligning CDR3 sequences to IMGT reference sequences. Each retained sequence needed at least a six-nucleotide match to both a V gene segment and a J gene segment. A rearrangement counted as productive if the CDR3 had no stop codons and remained in frame with V and J, and every other rearrangement counted as non-productive. Following IMGT convention, CDR3 was defined as the stretch from the second conserved V-encoded cysteine up to the conserved J-encoded phenylalanine. The earlier analysis of roughly 590 of the donors excluded any sequence lacking an unambiguous match to a single V gene segment. An earlier analysis of just under 600 of the donors called V segments functional above 56.7% productive rearrangements and segregating when the between-donor standard deviation exceeded 5%. A statistical classification framework was developed to diagnose cytomegalovirus status using the catalog of TCR beta chain sequences. A later analysis assigned V and J genes by comparing TCR nucleotide sequences with IMGT/GENE-DB human TR gene sequences. Using the TCRdist pipeline, a later analysis assigned CDR3 sequences along with most-parsimonious VDJ recombination scenarios. In a later analysis, each TCR beta chain was defined by its CDR3 amino acid sequence together with its V-gene family, and reads without a unique V-gene family were excluded. In a later analysis, 500 to 650 highly shared, low-generation-probability nucleotide sequences were removed to address suspected cross-contamination and a sequencing artifact. In a later analysis, a clonal expansion index was calculated for each public chain from normalized within-repertoire ranks of inferred template counts. In a later analysis, generation probabilities were computed with a VDJ recombination model fitted to out-of-frame rearrangements, and the resulting probabilities were checked against IGoR. Hypergeometric tests were used in a later analysis to score TCR-TCR, TCR-HLA and TCR-CMV co-occurrence, with a repertoire-size bias correction applied to the TCR pairs. In a later analysis, false discovery rates were estimated by permuting HLA or CMV assignments 20 times. In a later analysis, co-occurring TCRs were grouped using DBSCAN, with TCRdist sequence similarity added in when clustering inside HLA-allele-positive subsets. For co-occurrence clustering, repertoires with fewer than 30,000 or more than 120,000 public chains were excluded, along with 4 to 6 repertoires with anomalous nucleotide sharing. TCRdb retrieved this table from immuneACCESS and kept in-frame rearrangements only. Not all clones are present; in checked studies, unresolved V genes account for under half, and no reason is known for the remainder. D and trimming come from the DNA, and the V and J calls and clone size come from that table. Here the sample has about 140,000 clones; approximately 78% occur a single time. The ten most abundant clones make up about 2.4% of the sample.

Notes on this clone: The clone's antigen remains unknown. Base qualities are not provided; no much larger clone lies one nucleotide away.

In total, 630 or so healthy bone marrow donors made up the cohort. Cohort members were all nominally healthy when sampled, although unrecorded immune exposures were likely present. The donor was CMV seropositive and was included in the group of approximately 310 seropositive cohort members. A peripheral blood sample was collected from each donor, and TCR beta sequencing was performed on peripheral blood mononuclear cells. The Qiagen DNeasy Blood Extraction Kit was used to extract genomic DNA from the blood cell samples. The TCR comes from a woman aged 18-29 years in good health and CMV-seropositive. The sample was PBMCs.

The CDR3 region: CASSQDWTGKWPQHF. The nucleotide sequence is given as TGCGCCAGCAGCCAAGATTGGACAGGGAAATGGCCCCAGCATTTT. This sequence uses TRBV4-3 and TRBJ1-5; 8 of the junction bases match TRBD1. The germline V gene provides CDR1 LGHNA and CDR2 YSLEER. Germline trimming amounts to 0 bases on V and 9 bases on J, with 7 as the count of junction bases outside the gene matches. The CDR3, cysteine through phenylalanine, is 15 amino acids long. The DNA shown is the 45-base CDR3, in frame from base 1.